This record concerns one TCR beta chain sequence. The data are from a study of blood T cell repertoires in COVID-19. Study-level background: Whether acute or convalescent, the COVID-19 samples came from the United States, Italy and Spain. The cDNA or gDNA used as material had been derived from T cells, B-cell-depleted T cells, or PBMCs.

Source study methods: Amplification of reference gene primers was used by the study to estimate nucleated cell counts. Libraries were prepared by immunoSEQ multiplex PCR; TCRdb keeps only in-frame clonotypes and omits some of them. Clonal size and the V and J genes are those of that table, whereas D and trimming came from the DNA. The top ten clones hold roughly 6.7% of a sample with over 300,000 clones, 89% of them seen once. Between the trimmed V and J ends, which lost 2 bases and 0 bases, there was a span of 17 bases. CDR3 length: 18 amino acids. The germline V gene encodes CDR1 MNHEY and CDR2 SVGEGT.

The specimen sequenced was peripheral blood. This sequence joins TRBV6-2 or TRBV6-3 and TRBJ1-5; D might be TRBD1 (5 bases). The sequence came from a man younger than 35 who had recovered from COVID-19. In nucleotides, the CDR3 is TGTGCCAGCAGTTACGGGATCGGGGGGTCGTATAGCAATCAGCCCCAGCATTTT. Protein sequence: CASSYGIGGSYSNQPQHF.